This T cell receptor (beta chain) was found in a study of blood T cells in healthy people across ages. The CDR3 has 16 amino acids. Per the germline V gene, CDR1 is MNHNS and CDR2 is SASEGT. Trimming at V came to 6 bases and at J to 3 bases, leaving 5 bases not matched to a gene. Primed by a sample-barcoded 5' primer and a J-beta primer mix, a second PCR proceeded for about 6 to 12 cycles. MiXCR, applied by TCRdb to the 5' RACE reads, yields one record per CDR3 protein. The profile shows more than 600,000 distinct CDR3 sequences, about 25% of them singletons. The people who gave samples were healthy Caucasians from Russia, aged about 6 to 100. Extraction of total RNA produced a minimum of 5 micrograms from each sample. These data are also associated with another study on T cells of mothers and their children.

The sequence derives from a boy aged 5-17 years in good health. V and J are TRBV6-1 and TRBJ2-1; 13 bases agree with TRBD2. Source material: blood. The CDR3 reads CASSRTSGGFYNEQFF. CDR3 DNA sequence: TGTGCCAGCAGCAGGACTAGCGGGGGTTTCTACAATGAGCAGTTCTTC.